The rows below give T cell receptor beta chains drawn from one sample of a study of blood T cell repertoires in COVID-19. Measured with immunoSEQ multiplex PCR; TCRdb has only the in-frame clones, and not every one. The sample includes 150,000 to 200,000 clones, 78% of them seen just once. The sample taken for sequencing was peripheral blood. The receptors derive from an elderly woman with acute or convalescent COVID-19. CDR3s leave out the opening cysteine and the closing phenylalanine or tryptophan. Fields, in order: V gene, CDR3 length, clone size, CDR3 protein. Clone size appears in some rows only: once, few, many, or a class for an expanded clone.

V: TRBV15; length: 13; size: -; CDR3: ATGRWTTRGDEQF
V: TRBV30; length: 12; size: once; CDR3: AYSETMSSYEQY
V: TRBV30; length: 12; size: -; CDR3: AWGVGTTNEKLF
V: TRBV19; length: 13; size: -; CDR3: ASRFGTGSNSPLH
V: TRBV5-1; length: 13; size: -; CDR3: ASRRLAGGPQEQF
V: TRBV2; length: 12; size: -; CDR3: ASRTGQGATGYT
V: TRBV5-1; length: 12; size: -; CDR3: ASSLPTSDNEQF
V: TRBV7-2; length: 12; size: few; CDR3: ASSRIPEFGEAF
V: TRBV6-1; length: 16; size: -; CDR3: ASSARTSGGASSYEQY
V: TRBV19; length: 13; size: -; CDR3: ATQMGQGRAYEQY
V: TRBV5-1; length: 11; size: -; CDR3: ASSSHRGHEQF
V: TRBV7-9; length: 12; size: -; CDR3: ASSLALGDRVAF
V: TRBV7-8; length: 13; size: -; CDR3: ASSDGTGGGNTIY
V: TRBV10-3; length: 11; size: -; CDR3: AISESPEGEQF
V: TRBV18; length: 11; size: -; CDR3: ASEGGAENIQY
V: TRBV18; length: 13; size: once; CDR3: ASSPAQGGLDTQY